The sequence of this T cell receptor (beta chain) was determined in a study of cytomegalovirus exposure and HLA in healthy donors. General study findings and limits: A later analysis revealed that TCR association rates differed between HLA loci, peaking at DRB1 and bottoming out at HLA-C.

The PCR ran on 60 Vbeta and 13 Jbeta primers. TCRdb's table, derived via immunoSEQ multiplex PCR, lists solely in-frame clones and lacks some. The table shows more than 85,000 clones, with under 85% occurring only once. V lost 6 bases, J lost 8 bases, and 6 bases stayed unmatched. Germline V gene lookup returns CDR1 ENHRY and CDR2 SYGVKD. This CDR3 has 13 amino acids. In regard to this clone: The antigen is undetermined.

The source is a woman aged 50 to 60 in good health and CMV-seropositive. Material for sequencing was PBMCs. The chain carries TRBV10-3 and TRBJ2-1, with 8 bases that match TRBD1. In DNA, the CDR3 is TGTGCCATCAGCCGACAGGGGCCCGATGAGCAGTTCTTC. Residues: CAISRQGPDEQFF.